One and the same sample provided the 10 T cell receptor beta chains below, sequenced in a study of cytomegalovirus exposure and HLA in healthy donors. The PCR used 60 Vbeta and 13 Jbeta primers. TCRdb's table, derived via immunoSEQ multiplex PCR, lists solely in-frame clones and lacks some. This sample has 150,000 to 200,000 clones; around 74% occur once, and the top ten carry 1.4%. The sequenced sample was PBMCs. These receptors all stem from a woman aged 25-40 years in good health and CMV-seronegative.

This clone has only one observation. In nucleotides, the CDR3 is TGTGCCAGCAGCGACAGCACGGCCGATCAGCCCCAGCATTTT. Translated: CASSDSTADQPQHF. The gene calls are TRBV2 and TRBJ1-5; possible D gene TRBD1, 5 bases. Trimming stripped 6 bases from V and 5 bases from J, with 14 bases between. Germline CDR1 SNHLY, CDR2 FYNNEI. This CDR3 has 14 residues.

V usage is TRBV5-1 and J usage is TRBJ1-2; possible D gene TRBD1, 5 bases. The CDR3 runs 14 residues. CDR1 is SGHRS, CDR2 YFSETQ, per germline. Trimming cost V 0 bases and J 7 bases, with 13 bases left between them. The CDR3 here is CASSLAGGAGGYTF. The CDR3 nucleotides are TGCGCCAGCAGCTTGGCAGGAGGGGCCGGTGGCTACACCTTC.

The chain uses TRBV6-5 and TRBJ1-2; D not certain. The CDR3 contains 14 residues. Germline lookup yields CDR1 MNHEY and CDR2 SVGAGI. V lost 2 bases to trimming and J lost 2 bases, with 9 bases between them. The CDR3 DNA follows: TGTGCCAGCAGTTACCGGGGAGGCAACTATGGCTACACCTTC. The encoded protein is CASSYRGGNYGYTF.

The CDR3 loop is CSAQGDQPQHF. Written as DNA, the CDR3 is TGCAGTGCCCAGGGGGATCAGCCCCAGCATTTT. J is TRBJ1-5 and V is TRBV20-1; 7 bases fit TRBD1. Germline lookup yields CDR1 DFQATT and CDR2 SNEGSKA (reference sequence). The CDR3 spans 11 residues. After removal of 6 bases from V and 5 bases from J, the junction contained 1 base not matched to a gene.

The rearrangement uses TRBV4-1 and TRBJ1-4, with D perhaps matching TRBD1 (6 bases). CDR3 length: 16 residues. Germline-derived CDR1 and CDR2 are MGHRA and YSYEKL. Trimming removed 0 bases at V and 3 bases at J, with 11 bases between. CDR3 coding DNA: TGCGCCAGCAGCCAAGATCGGGGGGCCTCTAATGAAAAACTGTTTTTT. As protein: CASSQDRGASNEKLFF.

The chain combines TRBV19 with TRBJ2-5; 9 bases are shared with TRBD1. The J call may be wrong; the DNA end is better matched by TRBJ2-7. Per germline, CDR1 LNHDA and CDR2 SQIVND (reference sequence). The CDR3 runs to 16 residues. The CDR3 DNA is TGTGCCAGTAGTATAGCCCTGGGACAGGGCTTTTACGAGCAGTACTTC. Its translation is CASSIALGQGFYEQYF.

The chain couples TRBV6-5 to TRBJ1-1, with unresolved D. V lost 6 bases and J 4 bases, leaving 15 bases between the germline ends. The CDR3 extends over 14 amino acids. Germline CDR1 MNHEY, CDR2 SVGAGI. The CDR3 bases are TGTGCCAGCAGCCGCGCAGCAGGAAGCACTGAAGCTTTCTTT. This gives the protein CASSRAAGSTEAFF.

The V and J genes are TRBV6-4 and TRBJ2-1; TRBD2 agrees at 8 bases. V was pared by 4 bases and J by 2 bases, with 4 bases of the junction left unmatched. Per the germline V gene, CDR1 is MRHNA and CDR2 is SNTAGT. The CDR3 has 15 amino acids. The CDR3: CASSGPGLAYNEQFF. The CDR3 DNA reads TGTGCCAGCAGTGGGCCGGGACTAGCCTACAATGAGCAGTTCTTC.

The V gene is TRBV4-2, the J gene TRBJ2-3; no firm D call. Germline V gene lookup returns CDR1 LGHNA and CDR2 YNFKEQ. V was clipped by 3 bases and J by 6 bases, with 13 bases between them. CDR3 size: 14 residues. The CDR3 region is CASSQSNRHDTQYF. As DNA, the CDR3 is TGTGCCAGCAGCCAGAGCAACCGACATGATACGCAGTATTTT.

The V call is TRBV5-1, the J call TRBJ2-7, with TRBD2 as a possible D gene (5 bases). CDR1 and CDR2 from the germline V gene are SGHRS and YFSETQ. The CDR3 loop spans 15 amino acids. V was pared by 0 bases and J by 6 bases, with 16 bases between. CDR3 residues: CASSLASDSLPEQYF. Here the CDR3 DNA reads TGCGCCAGCAGCTTGGCCTCGGACTCTCTCCCCGAGCAGTACTTC.